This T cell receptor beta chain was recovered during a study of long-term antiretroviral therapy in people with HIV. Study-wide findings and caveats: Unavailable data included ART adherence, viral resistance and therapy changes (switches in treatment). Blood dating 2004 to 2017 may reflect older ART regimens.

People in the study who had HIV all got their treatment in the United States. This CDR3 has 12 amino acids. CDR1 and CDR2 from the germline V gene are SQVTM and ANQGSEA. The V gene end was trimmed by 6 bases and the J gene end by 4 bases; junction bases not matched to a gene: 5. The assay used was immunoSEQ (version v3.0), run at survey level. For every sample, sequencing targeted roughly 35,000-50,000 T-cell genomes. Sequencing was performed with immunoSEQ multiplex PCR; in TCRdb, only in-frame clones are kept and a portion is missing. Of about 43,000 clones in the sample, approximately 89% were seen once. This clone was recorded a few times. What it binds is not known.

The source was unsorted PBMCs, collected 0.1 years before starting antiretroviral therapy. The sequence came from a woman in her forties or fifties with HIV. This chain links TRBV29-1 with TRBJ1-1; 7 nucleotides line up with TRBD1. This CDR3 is CSVGQEGTEAFF. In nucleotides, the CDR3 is TGCAGCGTAGGACAGGAGGGCACTGAAGCTTTCTTT.